This T cell receptor beta chain was documented in a study of identical twins. TCRdb reanalysed the 5' RACE reads using MiXCR and keeps one entry per CDR3 protein. The sample holds over 600,000 distinct CDR3 sequences; 21% are singletons and the top ten take around 4.5%. CDR1 and CDR2 from the germline V gene are MNHNY and SVGAGI (reference sequence). This CDR3 region has 13 residues. V shed 8 bases, J shed 2 bases, and the junction held 4 bases outside the gene matches. The sample also formed part of further work on T cells expressing NK-cell markers. According to that study: Sorted CD3+CD56-NKG2C+, CD3+CD56+NKG2C- and CD3+CD56+NKG2C+ T cells were the source of the TCR beta repertoires. Restriction of sorting to alpha-beta TCR T cells was accomplished in several experiments using an anti-gamma-delta TCR antibody. The same clonotypes also predominated in the CD3+CD56-NKG2C+ fraction of a few donors.

This sequence joins TRBV6-6 and TRBJ2-5; TRBD2 matches at 8 bases. The sequenced material came from PBMCs. The sequence derives from a woman aged 18-35 years in good health. CDR3 sequence reads: CASELAEQETQYF. DNA for the CDR3: TGTGCCAGCGAACTAGCGGAACAAGAGACCCAGTACTTC.